What follows describes a single T cell receptor (beta chain). Antigen unknown. The CDR3 totals 16 residues. V shed 3 bases and J 4 bases; nucleotides not matched to a gene: 9. The germline V gene has CDR1 MDHEN and CDR2 SYDVKM. This entry belongs to a study of CD8+ T cells in alopecia areata. About the study: Twice daily, treated patients received 5 to 10 mg of oral tofacitinib. Tofacitinib therapy took 6 to 18 months; 6 months off drug came after. Study-level findings and limits: Tofacitinib delivered significant drops in scalp clonality and in expanded CD8+ clones among the top 100.

Isolated RNA was reverse transcribed into cDNA used as the sequencing template. Assay: immunoSEQ multiplex PCR; the TCRdb copy retains only in-frame clones and omits some. Among about 76,000 clones listed, 60% to 70% were seen once. Treatment defined: oral pan-JAK inhibitor, 5-10 mg twice daily. The clonotype was recovered from a human donor with alopecia areata. This chain joins TRBV28 and TRBJ2-1; 7 positions agree with TRBD2. This sample comprised CD8+ T cells sorted from blood, obtained at week 24, from a patient treated with tofacitinib. The CDR3, as DNA: TGTGCCAGCAGTTTTATTGGGCGGGAGAAGTACAATGAGCAGTTCTTC. It specifies CASSFIGREKYNEQFF.